Following are 27 T cell receptor beta chains from one sample sequenced in a study of cytomegalovirus exposure and HLA in healthy donors. The PCR used 60 Vbeta and 13 Jbeta primers. TCRdb's copy holds only in-frame clones and misses some; the assay was immunoSEQ multiplex PCR. Among 100,000 to 150,000 clones listed, 80% were seen once. The sequencing sample was made of PBMCs. The receptors were sampled from a man aged 30-40 years in good health and CMV-seropositive.

The sample holds one count of this clone. V and J are TRBV2 and TRBJ1-2, with a weak D call TRBD1 (5 bases). This CDR3 is built from 18 residues. Germline V gene lookup returns CDR1 SNHLY and CDR2 FYNNEI. The V end lost 2 bases, the J end lost 0 bases, and 19 bases lay between the germline ends. The CDR3 here is CASSEPLAWGLPNYGYTF. DNA for the CDR3: TGTGCCAGCAGTGAACCCCTCGCGTGGGGACTGCCTAACTATGGCTACACCTTC.

This chain links TRBV25-1 with TRBJ2-3, with no clear D. Germline CDR1 is MGHDK and CDR2 is SYGVNS. The CDR3 extends over 14 amino acids. Trimming stripped 6 bases from V and 8 bases from J, with 18 bases between. CDR3 amino acids: CASSPLTGVVTQYF. CDR3 nucleotide sequence: TGTGCCAGCAGCCCCCTGACTGGCGTCGTTACGCAGTATTTT.

The chain couples TRBV10-3 to TRBJ1-1, with 8 positions matching TRBD1. Germline lookup yields CDR1 ENHRY and CDR2 SYGVKD. V lost 3 bases, J lost 6 bases, and 3 bases stayed unmatched. CDR3 length: 13 residues. CDR3 sequence reads: CAISERDRPEAFF. The CDR3 coding sequence is TGTGCCATCAGTGAACGGGACAGGCCTGAAGCTTTCTTT.

J is TRBJ1-3 and V is TRBV7-6; D remains ambiguous. CDR1 SGHVS and CDR2 FNYEAQ come from the germline V gene. The ends were cut back, 4 bases at V and 5 bases at J, with 12 bases in the middle. The CDR3 covers 14 residues. As DNA, the CDR3 is TGTGCCAGCAGCTCCCCTGAGCTGCGAAACACCATATATTTT. Amino acids: CASSSPELRNTIYF.

The V call is TRBV6-7, the J call TRBJ1-3; possibly TRBD1 for D (5 bases). TRBV6-7 is reported as an ORF; its role is uncertain. This CDR3 has 10 amino acids. V dropped 11 bases and J dropped 8 bases, with 10 bases sitting between them. In DNA form, the CDR3 reads TGTGCCGGGACTATACACACCATATATTTT. Translating it yields CAGTIHTIYF.

The V call is TRBV11-3, the J call TRBJ2-3; a possible D gene is TRBD1 (5 bases). The CDR3 runs 15 residues. Germline CDR1 and CDR2: SGHNT and YENEEA. The V end lost 1 base, the J end lost 1 base, and 9 bases lay between the germline ends. The chain's CDR3 is CASSLGLGGTDTQYF. CDR3 DNA: TGTGCCAGCAGCTTAGGGCTAGGGGGCACAGATACGCAGTATTTT.

The J gene is TRBJ1-2, the V gene TRBV25-1; D gene uncertain. Germline V gives CDR1 MGHDK, CDR2 SYGVNS. The V end lost 5 bases, the J end lost 4 bases, and 11 bases lay between the germline ends. The CDR3 runs 13 residues. CDR3 amino acids: CASSLAAGYGYTF. The DNA of the CDR3 is TGTGCCAGCAGTCTAGCGGCGGGCTATGGCTACACCTTC.

This chain links TRBV5-1 with TRBJ1-6; 7 bases map to TRBD1. Trimming cost V 2 bases and J 1 base; bases outside gene matches: 9. Germline V CDR1 and CDR2: SGHRS, YFSETQ. CDR3 size: 18 residues. DNA for the CDR3: TGCGCCAGCAGCTTTTCAGGGAAACAGGGGTCCTATAATTCACCCCTCCACTTT. It is translated as CASSFSGKQGSYNSPLHF.

The chain recombines TRBV5-1 with TRBJ1-5; 12 nucleotides match TRBD1. The V gene's germline CDR1 is SGHRS and CDR2 YFSETQ. The CDR3 runs to 15 residues. V shed 4 bases and J 7 bases; nucleotides not matched to a gene: 6. DNA of the CDR3: TGCGCCAGCAGCCCGGGACAGGGGGCGAAGCAGCCCCAGCATTTT. Translated: CASSPGQGAKQPQHF.

The chain uses TRBV7-9 and TRBJ2-7, with D perhaps TRBD1 (5 bases). Germline CDR1 is SEHNR and CDR2 is FQNEAQ (reference sequence). The V end lost 3 bases, the J end lost 4 bases, and 16 bases lay between the germline ends. This CDR3 has 15 residues. CDR3 bases: TGTGCCAGCAGCTTCAATCAGGGTGTTGGATACGAGCAGTACTTC. This gives the protein CASSFNQGVGYEQYF.

The chain carries TRBV6-5 and TRBJ2-3, with 8 bases that match TRBD2. CDR3 length: 14 residues. With V trimmed by 4 bases and J by 4 bases, 4 bases remained unmatched. Germline V gene lookup returns CDR1 MNHEY and CDR2 SVGAGI. CDR3 coding DNA: TGTGCCAGCAGTTTCGGGGGGGGGTCAGATACGCAGTATTTT. Translating gives CASSFGGGSDTQYF.

The chain links TRBV6-4 to TRBJ2-1, with TRBD2 identical over 10 bases. V shed 10 bases, J shed 6 bases, and the junction held 12 bases outside the gene matches. The CDR3 loop spans 15 amino acids. Germline CDR1 reads MRHNA; CDR2 reads SNTAGT. CDR3 coding DNA: TGTGCCACCTCATTGTCTAGCGGGGGAGCCAATGAGCAGTTCTTC. Protein: CATSLSSGGANEQFF.

The rearrangement uses TRBV10-3 and TRBJ1-1; 7 nucleotides align to TRBD1. The trim removed 10 bases at V and 1 base at J, leaving 12 bases unmatched. The CDR3 is made up of 15 amino acids. Germline V CDR1 and CDR2: ENHRY, SYGVKD. The CDR3 DNA sequence: TGTGCCACAGGGGGTGGTAGCTCCTCGAACACTGAAGCTTTCTTT. Its protein product is CATGGGSSSNTEAFF.

The chain has TRBV15 and TRBJ1-2, with TRBD1 matching 7 bases. Germline-derived CDR1 and CDR2 are LNHNV and YYDKDF (reference sequence). Unmatched junction bases numbered 9, after V lost 0 bases and J lost 2 bases. CDR3 length: 17 residues. The CDR3 sequence: CATSRDRTGAWNYGYTF. As DNA, the CDR3 is TGTGCCACCAGCAGAGACCGAACAGGGGCGTGGAACTATGGCTACACCTTC.

The chain carries TRBV27 and TRBJ1-1; 8 nucleotides line up with TRBD1. V gave up 6 bases and J gave up 6 bases; unmatched junction bases: 9. The CDR3 extends over 14 amino acids. Germline CDR1 is MNHEY and CDR2 is SMNVEV (reference sequence). The CDR3: CASSTYQGAAEAFF. DNA of the CDR3: TGTGCCAGCAGCACTTACCAGGGGGCGGCTGAAGCTTTCTTT.

The V call is TRBV18, the J call TRBJ2-7, with a weak D call TRBD1 (6 bases). Trimming cost V 3 bases and J 8 bases, with 17 bases left between them. The CDR3 is made up of 14 amino acids. CDR1 and CDR2 from the germline V gene are KGHSH and LQKENI. This chain's CDR3 is CASSPLAADRQQYF. CDR3 DNA: TGTGCCAGCTCACCGCTCGCGGCTGACAGGCAGCAGTACTTC.

The chain has TRBV29-1 and TRBJ2-3; possible D gene TRBD2, 5 bases. CDR1 SQVTM and CDR2 ANQGSEA come from the germline V gene. V dropped 4 bases and J dropped 3 bases, with 14 bases sitting between them. This CDR3 contains 14 residues. In DNA, the CDR3 is TGCAGCGTTGTTGGTAGCGATAGGACAGATACGCAGTATTTT. Amino acids: CSVVGSDRTDTQYF.

This clone was observed a handful of times. The rearrangement uses TRBV6-5 and TRBJ2-5; 8 bases are a match to TRBD1. This CDR3 region has 15 residues. Germline loops: CDR1 MNHEY, CDR2 SVGAGI. V was clipped by 4 bases and J by 5 bases; unmatched bases: 9. The CDR3 sequence: CASSSLWTGKETQYF. CDR3 bases: TGTGCCAGCAGTTCCCTCTGGACAGGGAAGGAGACCCAGTACTTC.

Only a few counts were recorded for this clone. The chain recombines TRBV19 with TRBJ2-1; 8 bases line up with TRBD1. This CDR3 spans 16 amino acids. CDR1 and CDR2 from the germline V gene are LNHDA and SQIVND (reference sequence). The ends lost 3 bases at V and 7 bases at J; junction bases unmatched: 11. Here the CDR3 reads CASSMRPQGVGNEQFF. CDR3 nucleotide sequence: TGTGCCAGTAGTATGAGACCACAGGGGGTCGGAAATGAGCAGTTCTTC.

This clone was detected only a few times. The chain recombines TRBV12-5 with TRBJ1-3; 8 positions agree with TRBD1. Germline CDR1 reads LGHNT; CDR2 reads FRNRAP. This CDR3 has 18 residues. Trimming removed 1 base from V and 1 base from J; junction bases left unmatched: 9. The CDR3 coding sequence is TGTGCTAGTGGTTTGGGATATGGACAGGGCCAGTCTGGAAACACCATATATTTT. It is translated as CASGLGYGQGQSGNTIYF.

This clone has a handful of counts. The chain combines TRBV19 with TRBJ1-2; 7 nucleotides align to TRBD1. In germline, CDR1 is LNHDA, CDR2 SQIVND (reference sequence). The CDR3 runs to 15 residues. The V segment lost 5 bases and the J segment 2 bases; nucleotides outside the gene matches: 8. CDR3 sequence reads: CASSRTGALNYGYTF. In DNA, the CDR3 is TGTGCCAGTAGTCGCACAGGGGCGCTGAACTATGGCTACACCTTC.

The V gene is TRBV6-1, the J gene TRBJ2-5, with TRBD2 matching 10 bases. Losses at the gene ends were 0 bases for V and 4 bases for J; bases not matched to a gene: 2. There are 15 residues in the CDR3. Per germline, CDR1 MNHNS and CDR2 SASEGT. CDR3 loop: CASSEAAGGPETQYF. The CDR3 region has the DNA TGTGCCAGCAGTGAAGCAGCGGGGGGGCCAGAGACCCAGTACTTC.

CDR3 protein: CASSLVRDGANEKLFF. In DNA form, the CDR3 reads TGTGCCAGCAGCTTGGTTCGCGACGGGGCTAATGAAAAACTGTTTTTT. V usage is TRBV5-6 and J usage is TRBJ1-4; D remains ambiguous. This CDR3 spans 16 amino acids. V lost 0 bases, J lost 3 bases, and 12 bases lay in between. The germline V gene encodes CDR1 SGHDT and CDR2 YYEEEE.

This clone has a handful of counts. The rearrangement uses TRBV6-1 and TRBJ2-3, with 11 bases identical to TRBD1. This CDR3 contains 15 residues. Germline V gene data show CDR1 as MNHNS and CDR2 as SASEGT. Losses at the gene ends were 6 bases for V and 2 bases for J; bases not matched to a gene: 4. Written as DNA, the CDR3 is TGTGCCAGCAGAAGGACAGGGGGCGCCACAGATACGCAGTATTTT. Its translation: CASRRTGGATDTQYF.

This chain links TRBV9 with TRBJ2-7; TRBD2 might be the D (6 bases). The germline V and J ends were trimmed by 0 bases and 2 bases, with 9 bases remaining between them. The germline CDR1 and CDR2 sequences are SGDLS and YYNGEE. This CDR3 contains 14 residues. The CDR3 sequence is CASSVEAGPYEQYF. In nucleotides, the CDR3 is TGTGCCAGCAGCGTAGAGGCGGGACCCTACGAGCAGTACTTC.

Concerning this clone itself: The junction departs from the called germline gene at one end, perhaps through a read error. The chain has TRBV7-9 and TRBJ1-4, with 7 bases that match TRBD1. Germline V gives CDR1 SEHNR, CDR2 FQNEAQ (reference sequence). This CDR3 has 14 amino acids. The CDR3 coding sequence is TGTGCCAGCAGCCCGGGACAGAAGAATGAAAAACTGCTTTTT. It specifies CASSPGQKNEKLLF. The full variable domain, with the rest looked up from reference TRBV7-9 and TRBJ1-4, is DTGVSQNPRHKITKRGQNVTFRCDPISEHNRLYWYRQTLGQGPEFLTYFQNEAQLEKSRLLSDRFSAERPKGSFSTLEIQRTEQGDSAMYLCASSPGQKNEKLLFGSGTQLSVL.

This clone was found a few times. The rearrangement joins TRBV5-8 to TRBJ2-3, with 8 nucleotides matching TRBD1. The germline V gene encodes CDR1 SGHTS and CDR2 YDEGEE. This CDR3 has 15 residues. With V trimmed by 4 bases and J by 0 bases, 4 bases remained unmatched. The CDR3: CASSIGQGSTDTQYF. Written as DNA, the CDR3 is TGTGCCAGCAGCATTGGACAGGGAAGCACAGATACGCAGTATTTT.